The next 10 T cell receptor beta chains were all read from a single sample in a study of early T cells in non-severe SARS-CoV-2 infection. Via MiXCR, TCRdb re-called the 5' RACE reads, giving one row per CDR3 protein. This sample yields some 22,000 distinct CDR3 sequences, of which 5% are seen a single time; 4.3% belongs to the top ten. The sample consisted of whole blood. Receptors were obtained from an adult who was a healthcare worker with PCR-confirmed SARS-CoV-2 infection or an uninfected control (not recorded which).

The chain links TRBV7-2 to TRBJ1-3; D is unresolved. In germline, CDR1 is SGHTA, CDR2 FQGNSA. Trimming shortened V by 5 bases and J by 0 bases, and 11 bases separated the two germline ends. The CDR3 runs 15 residues. The CDR3 DNA sequence: TGTGCCAGCAGCCCCCAAGCCCACTCTGGAAACACCATATATTTT. Its translation: CASSPQAHSGNTIYF.

The chain carries TRBV5-6 and TRBJ2-3; D ambiguous. The CDR3 covers 13 residues. The ends were cut back, 2 bases at V and 1 base at J, with 5 bases in the middle. The germline V gene encodes CDR1 SGHDT and CDR2 YYEEEE. For the CDR3, the DNA is TGTGCCAGCAGCTTAAGCGGCACAGATACGCAGTATTTT. It specifies CASSLSGTDTQYF.

This clonotype has a count of ten or more. The chain recombines TRBV11-2 with TRBJ2-5; 9 bases fit TRBD1. The CDR3 loop spans 15 amino acids. Trimming removed 1 base from V and 9 bases from J; junction bases left unmatched: 9. Germline values: CDR1 SGHAT, CDR2 FQNNGV. The CDR3 loop is CASSLGGTGYTSQYF. The CDR3 nucleotides are TGTGCCAGCAGCTTAGGTGGGACAGGGTACACTTCCCAGTACTTC.

The rearrangement links TRBV5-1 to TRBJ1-4; maybe TRBD1 (6 bases). Looked up from germline, CDR1 is SGHRS and CDR2 is YFSETQ. The CDR3 totals 12 residues. V was trimmed by 7 bases and J by 6 bases, leaving 10 bases between them. This chain's CDR3 is CASRDIDEKLFF. CDR3 coding DNA: TGCGCCAGCCGGGACATTGATGAAAAACTGTTTTTT.

This clonotype was found many times. This chain connects TRBV30 to TRBJ2-1; TRBD1 agrees at 7 bases. Losses at the gene ends were 1 base for V and 6 bases for J; bases not matched to a gene: 18. CDR1 is GTSNPN and CDR2 is SVGIG in the germline V gene (reference sequence). This CDR3 is 18 amino acids long. Here the CDR3 reads CAWSARGKRALDINEQFF. DNA for the CDR3: TGTGCCTGGAGTGCCAGGGGGAAAAGGGCCTTAGATATCAATGAGCAGTTCTTC.

There are a few counts of this clonotype. This sequence joins TRBV11-2 and TRBJ1-1; D uncertain. Germline loops: CDR1 SGHAT, CDR2 FQNNGV. V lost 3 bases to trimming and J lost 5 bases, with 10 bases between them. The CDR3 is made up of 13 amino acids. CDR3 amino acids: CASSFQRGTEAFF. The CDR3 DNA reads TGTGCCAGCAGCTTCCAGCGCGGGACTGAAGCTTTCTTT.

This clonotype was seen many times. V and J are TRBV7-2 and TRBJ2-2; TRBD2 matches 8 bases. This CDR3 contains 15 residues. CDR1 is SGHTA and CDR2 is FQGNSA in the germline V gene. Trimming took 1 base from V and 7 from J; bases not matched to a gene: 5. The CDR3 loop is CASSLGAGGHGELFF. The CDR3 coding sequence is TGTGCCAGCAGCTTAGGTGCGGGGGGACACGGGGAGCTGTTTTTT.

This clonotype was seen a few times. The chain couples TRBV10-3 to TRBJ1-5; a possible D gene is TRBD1 (5 bases). Germline values: CDR1 ENHRY, CDR2 SYGVKD. Trimming pared 3 bases from V and 7 bases from J, leaving 22 bases between. CDR3 size: 17 residues. The CDR3 protein is CAISDTGTGVVWQPQHF. In DNA form, the CDR3 reads TGTGCCATCAGTGATACCGGGACGGGGGTAGTTTGGCAGCCCCAGCATTTT.

A few counts support this clonotype. The chain couples TRBV20-1 to TRBJ2-7; either TRBD1 or TRBD2 may fit D (6 bases each). The germline V gene encodes CDR1 DFQATT and CDR2 SNEGSKA (reference sequence). Trimming stripped 8 bases from V and 7 bases from J, with 18 bases between. This CDR3 is 12 amino acids long. Written as DNA, the CDR3 is TGCAGTTCTGAGGGGGGCATTAGGGAGCAGTACTTC. It encodes CSSEGGIREQYF.

The V gene is TRBV7-9, the J gene TRBJ2-7; D ambiguous. The V and J ends lost 5 bases and 0 bases respectively, with 14 bases between them. Germline CDR1 is SEHNR and CDR2 is FQNEAQ (reference sequence). This CDR3 has 15 amino acids. The CDR3 reads CASSAADGSSYEQYF. DNA of the CDR3: TGTGCCAGCAGCGCCGCGGACGGTAGCTCCTACGAGCAGTACTTC.